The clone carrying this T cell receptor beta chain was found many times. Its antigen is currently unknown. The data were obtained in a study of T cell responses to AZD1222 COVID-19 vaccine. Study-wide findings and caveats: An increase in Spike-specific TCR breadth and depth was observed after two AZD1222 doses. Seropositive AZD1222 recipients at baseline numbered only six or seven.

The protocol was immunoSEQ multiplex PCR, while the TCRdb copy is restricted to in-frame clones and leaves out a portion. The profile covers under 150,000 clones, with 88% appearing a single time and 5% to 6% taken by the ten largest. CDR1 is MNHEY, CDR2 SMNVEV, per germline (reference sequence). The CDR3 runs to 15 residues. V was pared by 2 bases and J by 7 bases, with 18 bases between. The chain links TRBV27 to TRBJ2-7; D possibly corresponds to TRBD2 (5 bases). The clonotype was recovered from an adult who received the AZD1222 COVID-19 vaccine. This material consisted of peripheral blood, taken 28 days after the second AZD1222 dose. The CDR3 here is CASSLGLGVPGEQYF. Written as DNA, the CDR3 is TGTGCCAGCAGTTTAGGTTTGGGAGTTCCGGGTGAGCAGTACTTC.